These 31 T cell receptor beta chains originate from one sample sequenced in a study of shared clonotypes between healthy human individuals. Sequencing used immunoSEQ multiplex PCR; TCRdb keeps in-frame clones, though not all of them. The repertoire holds some 2,500,000 clones, approximately 90% seen once, with 0.37% in the top ten. Sample: naive CD4+ T cells from PBMCs. This sample's subset: CD45RA+ positively selected. The receptors come from a man in his late teens or twenties in good health. Some clones in this sample may be carry-over from other donors' samples.

The rearrangement uses TRBV4-1 and TRBJ2-3; 11 nucleotides agree with TRBD2. This CDR3 comprises 15 residues. The trim removed 7 bases at V and 4 bases at J, leaving 7 bases unmatched. Germline CDR1 reads MGHRA; CDR2 reads YSYEKL. CDR3 residues: CASTLAGGLADTQYF. CDR3 bases: TGCGCCAGCACCTTAGCGGGAGGGCTTGCAGATACGCAGTATTTT.

CDR3 DNA: TGTGCCATCAGTGAGGCAGATGAAGCTTTCTTT. Translating it yields CAISEADEAFF. This sequence joins TRBV10-3 and TRBJ1-1, with unresolved D. The CDR3 is 11 residues long. CDR1 and CDR2 (germline): ENHRY, SYGVKD. Trimming cost V 2 bases and J 7 bases, with 5 bases left between them.

V usage is TRBV4-2 and J usage is TRBJ2-3; no definite D call. Between the trimmed V and J ends, which lost 2 bases and 6 bases, there was a span of 12 bases. Germline V gives CDR1 LGHNA, CDR2 YNFKEQ. There are 14 residues in the CDR3. CDR3 residues: CASSQRRTTDTQYF. The CDR3 DNA sequence: TGTGCCAGCAGCCAAAGAAGGACCACGGATACGCAGTATTTT.

The chain is built from TRBV9 and TRBJ2-3; D call uncertain. This CDR3 contains 17 residues. The germline V gene has CDR1 SGDLS and CDR2 YYNGEE. The germline V and J ends were trimmed by 3 bases and 2 bases, with 19 bases remaining between them. The CDR3 DNA is TGTGCCAGCAGCGGCATTAGCAACAGTTTTCCCACAGATACGCAGTATTTT. As protein: CASSGISNSFPTDTQYF.

This rearrangement joins TRBV2 to TRBJ2-1, with TRBD2 identical over 7 bases. The CDR3 has 14 residues. Per the germline V gene, CDR1 is SNHLY and CDR2 is FYNNEI. After removal of 11 bases from V and 2 bases from J, the junction contained 9 bases not matched to a gene. DNA of the CDR3: TGTGCCGGAGTAAGCGGGGAGCCCTACAATGAGCAGTTCTTC. This codes for CAGVSGEPYNEQFF.

V and J are TRBV6-6 and TRBJ1-3; 9 bases fit TRBD1. Germline CDR1 reads MNHNY; CDR2 reads SVGAGI (reference sequence). This CDR3 comprises 15 residues. V was clipped by 3 bases and J by 2 bases; unmatched bases: 2. CDR3 coding DNA: TGTGCCAGCAGTTATGGGACAGGGACTGGAAACACCATATATTTT. Translated: CASSYGTGTGNTIYF.

This chain joins TRBV12-1 and TRBJ2-1. TRBV12-1 is tagged as a pseudogene. The length of the CDR3 is 13 residues. Written as DNA, the CDR3 is TGTGCCAGCAGCCCCCCGATGGGCAATGAGCAGTTCTTC. It encodes CASSPPMGNEQFF.

Turning to this clone: Other DNA sequences in this specimen translate into the identical CDR3. The chain is built from TRBV5-1 and TRBJ1-3, with D maybe TRBD1 (5 bases). The V gene lost 4 bases and the J gene lost 0 bases, with 8 bases spanning the gap. The CDR3 totals 14 residues. Germline assignment: CDR1 SGHRS and CDR2 YFSETQ. Here the CDR3 reads CASSPTVSGNTIYF. The DNA for the CDR3 is TGCGCCAGCAGCCCGACAGTCTCTGGAAACACCATATATTTT.

The chain has TRBV5-1 and TRBJ1-2, with D possibly matching TRBD1 (5 bases). Germline CDR1 reads SGHRS; CDR2 reads YFSETQ. The CDR3 spans 15 residues. V dropped 1 base and J dropped 5 bases, with 15 bases sitting between them. The CDR3 nucleotides read TGCGCCAGCAGCTTGAACTCTGACAGACTATATGGCTACACCTTC. Protein product: CASSLNSDRLYGYTF.

The V and J genes are TRBV5-1 and TRBJ2-2; 10 bases match TRBD1. This CDR3 contains 15 residues. Per germline, CDR1 SGHRS and CDR2 YFSETQ. Losses at the gene ends were 4 bases for V and 6 bases for J; bases not matched to a gene: 6. Here the CDR3 reads CASSVGQGMAGELFF. CDR3 in DNA: TGCGCCAGCAGCGTGGGACAGGGGATGGCCGGGGAGCTGTTTTTT.

The chain joins TRBV15 to TRBJ1-1, with unresolved D. This CDR3 has 11 amino acids. The V end was cut by 3 bases, the J end by 1 base, with 0 bases between. Germline-derived CDR1 and CDR2 are LNHNV and YYDKDF (reference sequence). CDR3 protein: CATSRNTEAFF. The CDR3 coding sequence is TGTGCCACCAGCAGGAACACTGAAGCTTTCTTT.

The chain has TRBV2 and TRBJ2-3; no definite D call. V was shortened by 7 bases and J by 5 bases, with 16 bases between the two germline ends. The V gene's germline CDR1 is SNHLY and CDR2 FYNNEI. This CDR3 spans 14 amino acids. Here the CDR3 DNA reads TGTGCCAGCACGTCACCCGCTAGGGTAGATACGCAGTATTTT. It specifies CASTSPARVDTQYF.

This rearrangement joins TRBV4-2 to TRBJ1-4; maybe TRBD1 (6 bases). In germline, CDR1 is LGHNA, CDR2 YNFKEQ. V lost 0 bases to trimming and J lost 4 bases, with 12 bases between them. CDR3 length: 16 residues. The CDR3 nucleotides are TGTGCCAGCAGCCAAGACCGGACAGCCAATAATGAAAAACTGTTTTTT. It is translated as CASSQDRTANNEKLFF.

V is TRBV7-8 and J is TRBJ2-5, with 10 bases matching TRBD1. V shed 3 bases, J shed 5 bases, and the junction held 3 bases outside the gene matches. This CDR3 has 14 residues. Looked up from germline, CDR1 is SGHVS and CDR2 is FQNEAQ. The CDR3 region has the DNA TGTGCCAGCAGCTTCCTGGACAGGGGGGAGACCCAGTACTTC. Its protein product is CASSFLDRGETQYF. Together with reference TRBV7-8 and TRBJ2-5, the CDR3 gives the full variable domain: GAGVSQSPRYKVAKRGQDVALRCDPISGHVSLFWYQQALGQGPEFLTYFQNEAQLDKSGLPSDRFFAERPEGSVSTLKIQRTQQEDSAVYLCASSFLDRGETQYFGPGTRLLVL.

V and J are TRBV6-4 and TRBJ1-2, with 7 bases that match TRBD1. Trimming took 7 bases from V and 7 from J; bases not matched to a gene: 6. The CDR3 runs to 12 residues. The germline V gene has CDR1 MRHNA and CDR2 SNTAGT. DNA of the CDR3: TGTGCCAGCATCGGACAGGTTGGTGGCTACACCTTC. This translates into CASIGQVGGYTF.

The J gene is TRBJ2-1, the V gene TRBV5-4, with 11 bases aligning to TRBD2. Trimming removed 0 bases from V and 7 bases from J; junction bases left unmatched: 6. This CDR3 has 16 residues. Germline V gene lookup returns CDR1 SGHNT and CDR2 YYREEE (reference sequence). CDR3 coding DNA: TGTGCCAGCAGCTTGGCAAGTAGCGGGAGGGGTAATGAGCAGTTCTTC. Protein sequence: CASSLASSGRGNEQFF.

CDR3 in amino acids: CASQSIYSNQPQHF. The CDR3 DNA reads as TGTGCCAGCCAAAGTATCTATAGCAATCAGCCCCAGCATTTT. V usage is TRBV27 and J usage is TRBJ1-5; D is ambiguous. The CDR3 consists of 14 residues. The V end lost 8 bases, the J end lost 0 bases, and 11 bases lay between the germline ends. CDR1 is MNHEY and CDR2 is SMNVEV in the germline V gene (reference sequence).

Note on this clone: Additional DNA sequences in this sample encode the identical CDR3. The chain has TRBV5-1 and TRBJ2-3; no clear D. The CDR3 is made up of 14 amino acids. Trimming removed 0 bases from V and 2 bases from J, with 7 bases in between. The V gene's germline CDR1 is SGHRS and CDR2 YFSETQ. As DNA, the CDR3 is TGCGCCAGCAGCTTGGGAGGAATCACAGATACGCAGTATTTT. This sequence encodes CASSLGGITDTQYF.

The chain links TRBV11-3 to TRBJ2-5, with 10 nucleotides matching TRBD1. Trimming cost V 4 bases and J 5 bases; bases outside gene matches: 7. This CDR3 has 15 amino acids. Germline V gene sequence: CDR1 SGHNT, CDR2 YENEEA. The CDR3 DNA reads TGTGCCAGCAGCTCTTGGACAGGGGGGGAGGAGACCCAGTACTTC. Translation: CASSSWTGGEETQYF.

This clone occurred a few times. The V and J genes are TRBV5-1 and TRBJ1-5; D call uncertain. The length of the CDR3 is 14 residues. V was cut by 4 bases and J by 0 bases, with 8 bases left in between. Germline V gives CDR1 SGHRS, CDR2 YFSETQ. The CDR3 DNA follows: TGCGCCAGCAGCCCTGGATCTAGCAATCAGCCCCAGCATTTT. It is translated as CASSPGSSNQPQHF.

This chain links TRBV9 with TRBJ2-1; D uncertain. Germline CDR1 and CDR2: SGDLS and YYNGEE. The CDR3 covers 14 residues. V shed 3 bases and J shed 6 bases, with 13 bases lying between them. CDR3 sequence (DNA): TGTGCCAGCAGCGGAAAGAGTGGGCGCAATGAGCAGTTCTTC. Protein: CASSGKSGRNEQFF.

This clone was counted once. The genes are TRBV11-2 and TRBJ2-3; tentatively, D is TRBD1 (6 bases). Trimming removed 6 bases at V and 2 bases at J, with 12 bases between. The CDR3 sequence is 14 residues long. Germline V gives CDR1 SGHAT, CDR2 FQNNGV. CDR3 in amino acids: CASRIPGATDTQYF. CDR3 bases: TGTGCCAGCAGAATCCCAGGGGCCACAGATACGCAGTATTTT.

V is TRBV28 and J is TRBJ2-7; 9 nucleotides agree with TRBD2. Germline values: CDR1 MDHEN, CDR2 SYDVKM. This CDR3 region has 17 residues. The V gene end was trimmed by 8 bases and the J gene end by 3 bases; junction bases not matched to a gene: 17. For the CDR3, the DNA is TGTGCCAGCCGAGAACAGGCGCCCAGCGGGAGGTTCTACGAGCAGTACTTC. It specifies CASREQAPSGRFYEQYF.

The genes are TRBV5-4 and TRBJ2-1, with 8 bases lining up with TRBD1. J was trimmed by 5 bases and V by 0 bases; bases with no gene match: 4. Germline loops: CDR1 SGHNT, CDR2 YYREEE (reference sequence). The CDR3 is 15 amino acids. Here the CDR3 DNA reads TGTGCCAGCAGCTTGGGCCAGGGGGCGAACAATGAGCAGTTCTTC. It yields the protein CASSLGQGANNEQFF.

The chain recombines TRBV2 with TRBJ2-7; 9 nucleotides line up with TRBD2. This CDR3 contains 14 residues. With 4 bases clipped from V and 4 bases from J, the junction kept 5 bases outside the gene matches. Germline V gives CDR1 SNHLY, CDR2 FYNNEI. The CDR3 region has the DNA TGTGCCAGCAGTGTCGCGGGAGGGCCTTACGAGCAGTACTTC. It specifies CASSVAGGPYEQYF.

The rearrangement uses TRBV4-3 and TRBJ2-1, with 8 bases identical to TRBD2. CDR1 is LGHNA, CDR2 YSLEER, per germline. This CDR3 region has 18 residues. J lost 8 bases, V lost 1 base, and 16 bases had no gene match. CDR3 bases: TGCGCCAGCAGCCAAGGGGCCGTACGGGAGGGAGTTATTTATGAGCAGTTCTTC. It encodes CASSQGAVREGVIYEQFF.

V and J are TRBV11-1 and TRBJ2-4; D is perhaps TRBD1 (5 bases). The CDR3 contains 16 residues. Per germline, CDR1 SGHAT and CDR2 FQDESV (reference sequence). V lost 6 bases and J 3 bases, leaving 18 bases between the germline ends. The CDR3 nucleotides read TGTGCCAGCAGTTCTCACCAGGGTCGAGACAAAAACATTCAGTACTTC. Its translation: CASSSHQGRDKNIQYF.

The chain carries TRBV7-2 and TRBJ2-7; unclear D gene. The CDR3 is 14 amino acids. CDR1 SGHTA and CDR2 FQGNSA come from the germline V gene. Trimming stripped 1 base from V and 2 bases from J, with 9 bases between. The CDR3 is CASSLGPLTYEQYF. In nucleotides, the CDR3 is TGTGCCAGCAGCTTAGGCCCCCTGACCTACGAGCAGTACTTC.

The chain joins TRBV10-3 to TRBJ1-4; D is undetermined. The ends were cut back, 0 bases at V and 2 bases at J, with 13 bases in the middle. Per germline, CDR1 ENHRY and CDR2 SYGVKD. CDR3 length equals 17 residues. CDR3 nucleotides: TGTGCCATCAGTGAGTCGAGGCCGGGTTTGACTAATGAAAAACTGTTTTTT. Protein: CAISESRPGLTNEKLFF.

This clone is a singleton in its sample. The chain is built from TRBV4-2 and TRBJ2-7; D is perhaps TRBD1 or TRBD2 (5 bases each). The CDR3 has 17 amino acids. Trimming pared 2 bases from V and 3 bases from J, leaving 20 bases between. Germline CDR1 and CDR2: LGHNA and YNFKEQ. CDR3 coding DNA: TGTGCCAGCAGCCAACTTGGGACCCCGAGTTCGGTCTACGAGCAGTACTTC. It encodes CASSQLGTPSSVYEQYF.

The gene calls are TRBV5-1 and TRBJ2-2; 8 bases map to TRBD2. Looked up from germline, CDR1 is SGHRS and CDR2 is YFSETQ. The trim removed 0 bases at V and 6 bases at J, leaving 7 bases unmatched. This CDR3 has 16 residues. CDR3 sequence: CASSLVSGTISGELFF. The CDR3 bases are TGCGCCAGCAGCTTGGTTAGCGGGACGATCTCCGGGGAGCTGTTTTTT.